The source of this T cell receptor beta chain is a study of long-term antiretroviral therapy in people with HIV. Study conclusions and caveats: The study collected no data on ART adherence, viral resistance or therapy changes. Clones that had undergone expansion before ART prevailed in the repertoire throughout all time points. From the mid-2000s to the late 2010s, blood was obtained, possibly while participants received older ART regimens.

In germline, CDR1 is SGHTA, CDR2 FQGNSA. Trimming cost V 5 bases and J 6 bases; bases outside gene matches: 8. This CDR3 is built from 16 residues. Running of the v3.0 immunoSEQ assay took place at survey level. Profiled with immunoSEQ multiplex PCR; TCRdb holds only in-frame clones, not every one. The sample carries 17,000 or so clones, over 75% recorded once. To note about this clone: The antigen is unknown.

Prior to DNA extraction, the samples held about 0.95-11 million cryopreserved PBMC. The sequence derives from a man aged 60-69 years with HIV. The sample in question was unsorted PBMCs, obtained 0.3 years after starting antiretroviral therapy. The chain links TRBV7-2 to TRBJ2-7; 15 bases agree with TRBD2. The CDR3 bases are TGTGCCAGCAGCATACAAGGACTAGCGGGAGGGCCCGAGCAGTACTTC. Protein sequence: CASSIQGLAGGPEQYF.